This entry features one T cell receptor beta chain sequence. With a J-beta primer mix and a sample-barcoded 5' primer, a second PCR ran about 7 to 11 cycles. In TCRdb, the 5' RACE reads were re-called with MiXCR into one record per CDR3 protein. The sample yields approximately 940,000 distinct CDR3 sequences, approximately 49% seen once. The data are from a study of blood T cells in healthy people across ages. This clonotype originated in a young man in good health. Sequencing was done on a sample of blood.

As DNA, the CDR3 is TGTGCCAGCAGGCCTCGGACAGGGAAGTCCTACGAGCAGTACTTC. Protein: CASRPRTGKSYEQYF. V is TRBV3-1 and J is TRBJ2-7, with TRBD1 matching 8 bases. The CDR3 consists of 15 residues. Germline V gene data show CDR1 as LGHDT and CDR2 as YNNKEL (reference sequence). Trimming at V came to 6 bases and at J to 1 base, leaving 8 bases not matched to a gene.